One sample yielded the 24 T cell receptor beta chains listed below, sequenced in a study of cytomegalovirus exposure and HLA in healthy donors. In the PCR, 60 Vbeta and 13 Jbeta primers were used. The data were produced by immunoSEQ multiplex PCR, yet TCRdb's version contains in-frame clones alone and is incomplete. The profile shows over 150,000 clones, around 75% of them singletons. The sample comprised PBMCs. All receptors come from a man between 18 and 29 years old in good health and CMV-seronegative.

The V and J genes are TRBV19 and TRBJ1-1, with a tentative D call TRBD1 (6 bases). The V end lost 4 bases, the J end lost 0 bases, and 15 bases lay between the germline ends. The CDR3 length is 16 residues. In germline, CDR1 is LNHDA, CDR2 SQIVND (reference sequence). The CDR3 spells CASSKRQVPMNTEAFF. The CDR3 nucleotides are TGTGCCAGTAGTAAACGACAGGTCCCCATGAACACTGAAGCTTTCTTT.

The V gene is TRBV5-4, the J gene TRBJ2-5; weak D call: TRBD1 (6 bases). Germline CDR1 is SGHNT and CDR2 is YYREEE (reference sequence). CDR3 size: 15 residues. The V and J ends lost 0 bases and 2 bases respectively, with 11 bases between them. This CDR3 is CASSLAGTPQETQYF. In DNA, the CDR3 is TGTGCCAGCAGCTTGGCCGGGACACCTCAAGAGACCCAGTACTTC.

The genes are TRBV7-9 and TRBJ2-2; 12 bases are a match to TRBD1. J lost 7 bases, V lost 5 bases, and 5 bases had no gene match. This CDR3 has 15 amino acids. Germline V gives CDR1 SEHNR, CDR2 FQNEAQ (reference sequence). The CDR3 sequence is CASSPGTGGVGELFF. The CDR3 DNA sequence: TGTGCCAGCAGCCCCGGGACAGGGGGCGTCGGGGAGCTGTTTTTT.

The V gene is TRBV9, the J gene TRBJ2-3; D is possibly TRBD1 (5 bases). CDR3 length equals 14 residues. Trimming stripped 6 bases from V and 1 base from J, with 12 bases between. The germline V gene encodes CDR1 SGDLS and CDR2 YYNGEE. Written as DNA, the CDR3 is TGTGCCAGCACCGTGGGCAGGGGCACAGATACGCAGTATTTT. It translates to CASTVGRGTDTQYF.

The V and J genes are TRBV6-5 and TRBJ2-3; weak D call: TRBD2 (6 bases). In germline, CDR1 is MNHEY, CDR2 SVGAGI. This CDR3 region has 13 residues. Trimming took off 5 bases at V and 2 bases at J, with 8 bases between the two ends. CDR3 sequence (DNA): TGTGCCAGCAGTGGAGGGTTCACAGATACGCAGTATTTT. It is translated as CASSGGFTDTQYF.

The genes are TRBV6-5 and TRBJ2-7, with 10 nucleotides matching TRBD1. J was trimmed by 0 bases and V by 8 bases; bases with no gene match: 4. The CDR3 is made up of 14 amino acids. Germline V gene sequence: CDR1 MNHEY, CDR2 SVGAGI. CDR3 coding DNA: TGTGCCAGCCGGGGACAGGGGAGCTCCTACGAGCAGTACTTC. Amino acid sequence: CASRGQGSSYEQYF.

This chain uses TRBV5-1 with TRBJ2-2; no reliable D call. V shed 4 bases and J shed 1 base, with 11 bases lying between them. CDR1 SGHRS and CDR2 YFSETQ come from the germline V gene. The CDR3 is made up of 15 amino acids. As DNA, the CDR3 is TGCGCCAGCAGCCCCCCTCTAGGGAACACCGGGGAGCTGTTTTTT. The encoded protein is CASSPPLGNTGELFF.

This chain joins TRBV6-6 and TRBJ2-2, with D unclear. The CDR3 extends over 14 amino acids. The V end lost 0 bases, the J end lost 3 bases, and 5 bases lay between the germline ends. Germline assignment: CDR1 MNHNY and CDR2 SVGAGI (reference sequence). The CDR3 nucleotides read TGTGCCAGCAGTTACTCTCCAGACACCGGGGAGCTGTTTTTT. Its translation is CASSYSPDTGELFF.

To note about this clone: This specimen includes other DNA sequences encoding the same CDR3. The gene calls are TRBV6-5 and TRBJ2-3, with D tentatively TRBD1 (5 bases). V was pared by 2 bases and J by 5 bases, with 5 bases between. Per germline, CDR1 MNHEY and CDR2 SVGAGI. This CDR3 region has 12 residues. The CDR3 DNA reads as TGTGCCAGCAGTTACAGGGGAGATACGCAGTATTTT. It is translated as CASSYRGDTQYF.

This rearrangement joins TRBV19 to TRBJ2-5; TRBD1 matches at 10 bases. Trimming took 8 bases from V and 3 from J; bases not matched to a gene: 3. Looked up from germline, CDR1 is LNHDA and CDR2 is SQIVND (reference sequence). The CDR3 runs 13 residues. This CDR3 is CASRDRGKETQYF. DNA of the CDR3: TGTGCCAGTCGGGACAGGGGAAAAGAGACCCAGTACTTC.

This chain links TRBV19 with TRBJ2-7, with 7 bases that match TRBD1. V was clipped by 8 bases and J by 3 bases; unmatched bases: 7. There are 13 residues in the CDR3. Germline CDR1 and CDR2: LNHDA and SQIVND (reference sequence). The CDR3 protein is CASGTDLFYEQYF. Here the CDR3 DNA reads TGTGCCAGTGGGACAGATCTCTTCTACGAGCAGTACTTC. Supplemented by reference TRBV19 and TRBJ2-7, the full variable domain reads DGGITQSPKYLFRKEGQNVTLSCEQNLNHDAMYWYRQDPGQGLRLIYYSQIVNDFQKGDIAEGYSVSREKKESFPLTVTSAQKNPTAFYLCASGTDLFYEQYFGPGTRLTVT.

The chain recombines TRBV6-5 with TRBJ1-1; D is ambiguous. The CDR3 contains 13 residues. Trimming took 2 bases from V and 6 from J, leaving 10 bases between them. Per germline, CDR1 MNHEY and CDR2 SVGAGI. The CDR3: CASSYNSGSEAFF. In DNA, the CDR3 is TGTGCCAGCAGTTACAATTCAGGTTCTGAAGCTTTCTTT.

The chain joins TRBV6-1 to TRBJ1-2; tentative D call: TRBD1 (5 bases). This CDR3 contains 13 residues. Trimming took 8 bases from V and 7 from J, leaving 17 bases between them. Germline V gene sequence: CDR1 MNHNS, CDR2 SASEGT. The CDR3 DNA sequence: TGTGCCAGCCGGGAGGGGTGGGGAGCTGGCTACACCTTC. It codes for CASREGWGAGYTF.

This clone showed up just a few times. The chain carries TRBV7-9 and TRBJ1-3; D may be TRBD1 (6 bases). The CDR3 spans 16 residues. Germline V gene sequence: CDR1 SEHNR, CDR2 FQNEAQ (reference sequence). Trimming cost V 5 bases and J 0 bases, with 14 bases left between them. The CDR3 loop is CASSGDTRFSGNTIYF. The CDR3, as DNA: TGTGCCAGCAGCGGGGACACTAGATTCTCTGGAAACACCATATATTTT.

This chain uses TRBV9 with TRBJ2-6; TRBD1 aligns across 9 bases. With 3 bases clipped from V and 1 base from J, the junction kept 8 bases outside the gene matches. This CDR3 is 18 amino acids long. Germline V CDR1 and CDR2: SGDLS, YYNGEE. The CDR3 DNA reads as TGTGCCAGCAGCGCCAACCGGGACAGGGCGTCTGGGGCCAACGTCCTGACTTTC. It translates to CASSANRDRASGANVLTF. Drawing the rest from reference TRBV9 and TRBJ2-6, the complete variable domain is DSGVTQTPKHLITATGQRVTLRCSPRSGDLSVYWYQQSLDQGLQFLIQYYNGEERAKGNILERFSAQQFPDLHSELNLSSLELGDSALYFCASSANRDRASGANVLTFGAGSRLTVL.

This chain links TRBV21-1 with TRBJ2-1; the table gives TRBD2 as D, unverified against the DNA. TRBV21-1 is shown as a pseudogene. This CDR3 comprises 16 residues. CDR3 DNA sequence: TGTGCCAGCAGCGCCCGGACTAGCGGGAAAAGGAATGAGCAGTTCTTC. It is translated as CASSARTSGKRNEQFF.

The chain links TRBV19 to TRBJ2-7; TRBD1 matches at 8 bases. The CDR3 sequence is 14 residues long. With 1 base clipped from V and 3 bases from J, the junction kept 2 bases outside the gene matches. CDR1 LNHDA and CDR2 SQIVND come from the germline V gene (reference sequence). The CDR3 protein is CASSIAGTGYEQYF. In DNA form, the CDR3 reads TGTGCCAGTAGTATAGCCGGGACAGGCTACGAGCAGTACTTC.

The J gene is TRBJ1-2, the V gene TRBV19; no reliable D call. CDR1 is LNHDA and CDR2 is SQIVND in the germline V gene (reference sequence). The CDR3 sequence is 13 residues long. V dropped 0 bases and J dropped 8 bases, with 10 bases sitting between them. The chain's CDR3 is CASSIDLVEGYTF. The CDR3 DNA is TGTGCCAGTAGTATAGATCTGGTTGAGGGCTACACCTTC.

The CDR3 DNA reads TGTGCCAGCAGTGTGGACAGCCCCCATCAGCCCCAGCATTTT. Encoded protein: CASSVDSPHQPQHF. The chain is built from TRBV27 and TRBJ1-5, with D perhaps TRBD1 (6 bases). V was clipped by 5 bases and J by 5 bases, with 13 bases between them. The CDR3 consists of 14 residues. Looked up from germline, CDR1 is MNHEY and CDR2 is SMNVEV (reference sequence).

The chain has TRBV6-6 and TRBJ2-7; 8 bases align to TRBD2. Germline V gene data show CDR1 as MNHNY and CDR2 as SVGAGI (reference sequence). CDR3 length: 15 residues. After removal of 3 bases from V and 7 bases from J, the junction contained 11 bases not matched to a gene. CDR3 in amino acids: CASSYLPAGAWEQYF. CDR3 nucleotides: TGTGCCAGCAGTTATCTTCCAGCGGGAGCATGGGAGCAGTACTTC.

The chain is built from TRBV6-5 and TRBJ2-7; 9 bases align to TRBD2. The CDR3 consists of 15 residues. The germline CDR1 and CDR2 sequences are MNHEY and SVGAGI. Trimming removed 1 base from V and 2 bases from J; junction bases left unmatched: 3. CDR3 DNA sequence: TGTGCCAGCAGTTACTGGCGGGAGGGACCCTACGAGCAGTACTTC. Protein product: CASSYWREGPYEQYF.

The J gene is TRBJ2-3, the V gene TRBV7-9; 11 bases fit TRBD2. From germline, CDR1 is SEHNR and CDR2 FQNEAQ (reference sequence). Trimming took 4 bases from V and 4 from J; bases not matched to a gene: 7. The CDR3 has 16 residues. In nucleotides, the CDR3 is TGTGCCAGCAGCTCCTTAGCGGGAGGGAATGCAGATACGCAGTATTTT. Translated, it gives CASSSLAGGNADTQYF.

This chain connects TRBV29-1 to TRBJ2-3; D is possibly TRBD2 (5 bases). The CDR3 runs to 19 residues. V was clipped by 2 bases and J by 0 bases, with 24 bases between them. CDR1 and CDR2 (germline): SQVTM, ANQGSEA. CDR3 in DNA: TGCAGCGTTGAAAATTGGAGTGGGAAGGCGGGCACTAGCACAGATACGCAGTATTTT. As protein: CSVENWSGKAGTSTDTQYF.

CDR3 loop: CASSLIGVQGESYEQYF. In nucleotides, the CDR3 is TGTGCCAGCAGTTTAATAGGGGTCCAGGGGGAAAGCTACGAGCAGTACTTC. The genes are TRBV27 and TRBJ2-7; 7 bases align to TRBD1. The germline V gene encodes CDR1 MNHEY and CDR2 SMNVEV (reference sequence). This CDR3 has 17 amino acids. Germline trimming cut 2 bases from V and 3 bases from J; bases unmatched to any gene: 13.